The source of this T cell receptor beta chain is a study of cytomegalovirus exposure and HLA in healthy donors. Study findings and constraints: In a later analysis, the majority of CMV-associated beta chains seemingly showed HLA restriction.

In the PCR, 60 Vbeta and 13 Jbeta primers were used. The method was immunoSEQ multiplex PCR; TCRdb's version includes in-frame clones alone and lacks a portion of them. The sample contains roughly 100,000 clones, 74% of which appear only once. Regarding this clone: What it binds is unknown.

The CDR3 extends over 14 amino acids. Trimming shortened V by 6 bases and J by 2 bases, and 12 bases separated the two germline ends. Germline V gene sequence: CDR1 MDHEN, CDR2 SYDVKM. This chain connects TRBV28 to TRBJ2-3; D is possibly TRBD1 (6 bases). The TCR sequence derives from a man in his fifties or sixties in good health and CMV-seropositive. The sequenced sample consisted of PBMCs. The CDR3: CASRERDITDTQYF. In DNA form, the CDR3 reads TGTGCCAGCAGGGAAAGGGACATCACAGATACGCAGTATTTT. Combining the CDR3 with reference TRBV28 and TRBJ2-3 gives the whole variable domain DVKVTQSSRYLVKRTGEKVFLECVQDMDHENMFWYRQDPGLGLRLIYFSYDVKMKEKGDIPEGYSVSREKKERFSLILESASTNQTSMYLCASRERDITDTQYFGPGTRLTVL.